This T cell receptor beta chain was documented in a study of shared clonotypes between healthy human individuals (TCRdb year 2020). Study-wide context: A couple of women and a few men aged 18 to 49 years were included in the cohort. For each donor, three plates each were used for CD4 naive and CD4 memory, two plates were used for CD8 naive, and one plate was used for CD8 memory. To estimate repertoire size and how much clonotypes are shared between individuals, the study performed deep sequencing of blood TCR repertoires from 4 to 6 healthy adults. Libraries were prepared and TCR repertoires were sequenced by different laboratories using diverse techniques, in order to increase sequencing depth and limit assay-specific biases. Per donor, leukapheresis produced somewhere between about 0.9 and 10 billion PBMCs.

Overall results and qualifications from the work: Only blood was sampled, and tissue TCR repertoires likely differ from those in blood. Pairwise subsampling led to the expectation that sequencing depth would affect the degree of clonotype sharing among donors. Clonotypes shared by all four sorted-subset donors showed higher generation probabilities than non-shared clonotypes. When a handful of donors were compared, the shared fraction of clonotypes was 5% to 6.5% for naive CD4, over 3% for naive CD8, 2% to 2.5% for memory CD4, and 0.35% to 0.4% for memory CD8. Even with the large sequencing depth, rarefaction of the sorted-subset datasets indicated that sequencing was incomplete. The genetic and exposure-history diversity represented was limited by the small number of donors. Naive subsets generally had larger estimated clonotype richness than memory subsets.

Of note for this clone: The antigen it recognizes is unknown. One end of the junction does not line up with germline, which may come from a read error.

The donors were healthy, HIV-negative adults who had no recently reported acute infections or vaccinations. Every donor was a Caucasian adult living in Nashville, Tennessee, USA. CD4+ T cells were enriched by magnetic negative selection, after which naive cells were positively selected on CD45RA and the negative fraction was taken as the memory subset. Blood was obtained by leukapheresis, after which PBMCs were separated by Ficoll-Histopaque density gradient centrifugation and cryopreserved in liquid nitrogen vapor phase. Analytical flow cytometry was used to check the purity and quantity of each magnetically sorted T cell population. Genomic DNA was isolated from every sorted fraction and measured by UV absorbance on a Nanodrop 2000c. TCR CDR3 regions were amplified from genomic DNA by multiplex PCR using the deep immunoSEQ assay. For each cell subset, the extracted genomic DNA was distributed evenly across all wells of several immunoSEQ 96-well plates, and each plate served as one replicate. Each replicate PCR for sorted subsets received 200 ng genomic DNA, equal to about 30,000 T cell genomes. The purified libraries were quantified using a Qubit 3.0 fluorometer, sized with a Bioanalyzer 2100, and then quantified again using the KAPA Library Quantification kit. Every immunoSEQ 96-well plate was sequenced on a separate single-read 150-cycle Illumina NextSeq 550 flow cell. The source study handled its data this way. Because the immunoSEQ output included only junctional sequences and no quality scores, the filtering could not be the same as the filtering used for full-length reads. To assign V/J genes and CDR3, sequences were annotated using PyIR, a Python wrapper for IgBLAST v1.9, with IMGT germline references. Any read was removed if the V/J assignment was weak (E-value above 1e-6), the CDR3 was missing, or the read contained stop codons, out-of-frame junctions, or ambiguous translated residues. V3J clonotypes were defined as sequences sharing the same inferred V gene, J gene, and CDR3 amino acid sequence. Percentage overlap between repertoires was calculated by dividing the number of shared unique clonotypes by the size of the smaller repertoire. Repertoire richness was assessed with RTK rarefaction, the Chao1 estimator, and Recon v2.1 estimates of unobserved clonotypes. For all TCRbeta clonotypes obtained by the gDNA method from four donors, generation probabilities were computed with OLGA. The table comes from immuneACCESS by way of TCRdb, which keeps in-frame sequences with V and J called. Part of the clones is missing from these tables; in studies checked, under half for an unresolved V gene and the rest for unknown reasons. The V and J calls and clone size were taken over from that table, and D and trimming were inferred from the DNA. The sample yields about 2.4 million clones; roughly 92% were counted once. Jointly, the top ten make up around 0.14% of the sample.

This sequence was found in a man between 18 and 35 years old in good health. Sequences were obtained from naive CD4+ T cells sorted from blood. The sample's cell subset or site, from its label and the paper: CD45RA+ positively selected.

The nucleotides are TGTGCTAGCAGCTTAGGCCAGACGCCGGAGACCCAGTACTTC. The encoded protein is CASSLGQTPETQYF. The receptor chain draws on TRBV7-7 and TRBJ2-5, with no confidently assigned D gene. CDR1 and CDR2, looked up from the germline V gene (reference sequence), are SSHAT and FNYEAQ. Taken from cysteine to phenylalanine, the CDR3 has 14 residues. Of all the DNA, just the CDR3 is kept, 42 bases in frame from base 1.